One and the same sample provided the 20 T cell receptor beta chains below, sequenced in a study of siplizumab effects on memory and regulatory T cells. Using immunoSEQ multiplex PCR, the repertoire was profiled, and TCRdb retains in-frame clones only, with some absent. The sample consists of some 97,000 clones, 92% of them appearing once. The sequencing input was Tregs sorted from blood. These receptors all stem from a human donor in good health.

The chain links TRBV5-1 to TRBJ2-7; perhaps TRBD1 as D (6 bases). Germline V gene data show CDR1 as SGHRS and CDR2 as YFSETQ. The CDR3 runs to 14 residues. V lost 0 bases to trimming and J lost 3 bases, with 10 bases between them. CDR3 DNA: TGCGCCAGCAGCTTGGTCGGACAGAGCTACGAGCAGTACTTC. As protein: CASSLVGQSYEQYF.

The V gene is TRBV28, the J gene TRBJ2-7; D may be TRBD2 (6 bases). CDR3 length: 16 amino acids. Trimming shortened V by 5 bases and J by 0 bases, and 17 bases separated the two germline ends. Germline values: CDR1 MDHEN, CDR2 SYDVKM. The CDR3 is CASSPWDSQSSYEQYF. In DNA, the CDR3 is TGTGCCAGCAGTCCCTGGGACTCTCAAAGCTCCTACGAGCAGTACTTC.

This chain links TRBV4-1 with TRBJ1-5; D unclear. Germline CDR1 and CDR2: MGHRA and YSYEKL. V lost 6 bases and J 5 bases, leaving 14 bases between the germline ends. CDR3 length equals 14 residues. The chain's CDR3 is CASSHNWEHQPQHF. The CDR3 nucleotides are TGCGCCAGCAGTCATAACTGGGAGCATCAGCCCCAGCATTTT.

The J gene is TRBJ1-1, the V gene TRBV19; weak D call: TRBD1 (5 bases). Germline V CDR1 and CDR2: LNHDA, SQIVND (reference sequence). V dropped 5 bases and J dropped 0 bases, with 7 bases sitting between them. The CDR3 consists of 13 residues. The CDR3: CASSPGVNTEAFF. Written as DNA, the CDR3 is TGTGCCAGTAGTCCGGGGGTGAACACTGAAGCTTTCTTT.

This sequence joins TRBV5-6 and TRBJ2-2; 9 nucleotides match TRBD2. V lost 4 bases, J lost 7 bases, and 11 bases stayed unmatched. CDR3 size: 16 residues. The germline gives CDR1 SGHDT, CDR2 YYEEEE. CDR3 region: CASSRHRREGLGELFF. In nucleotides, the CDR3 is TGTGCCAGCAGCCGTCATCGGCGGGAGGGCCTCGGGGAGCTGTTTTTT.

The chain is built from TRBV27 and TRBJ1-2; 10 nucleotides match TRBD1. V lost 5 bases, J lost 7 bases, and 7 bases stayed unmatched. The CDR3 runs 14 residues. CDR1 and CDR2 from the germline V gene are MNHEY and SMNVEV (reference sequence). The CDR3 coding sequence is TGTGCCAGCAGTGCGCAGACAGGGGGCCTTGGCTACACCTTC. This translates into CASSAQTGGLGYTF.

The chain recombines TRBV19 with TRBJ2-3; D possibly corresponds to TRBD2 (6 bases). With 4 bases removed from V and 2 bases from J, the gap between germline ends came to 7 bases. In germline, CDR1 is LNHDA, CDR2 SQIVND (reference sequence). The CDR3 totals 13 residues. Here the CDR3 DNA reads TGTGCCAGTAGTACGCGGGACACAGATACGCAGTATTTT. Protein product: CASSTRDTDTQYF.

The rearrangement links TRBV2 to TRBJ2-2, with D possibly called TRBD1 or TRBD2 (5 bases each). The CDR3 sequence is 16 residues long. Trimming cost V 6 bases and J 3 bases, with 17 bases left between them. CDR1 is SNHLY and CDR2 is FYNNEI in the germline V gene. CDR3 amino acids: CASRARGLAHTGELFF. In nucleotides, the CDR3 is TGTGCCAGCAGGGCCCGGGGCCTTGCCCACACCGGGGAGCTGTTTTTT.

The CDR3 nucleotides read TGTGCCTGGATCGGGACAGTGGCTCTGATCTGTGGCTACACCTTC. It is translated as CAWIGTVALICGYTF. V and J are TRBV30 and TRBJ1-2, with 7 bases aligning to TRBD1. CDR3 length equals 15 residues. Germline lookup yields CDR1 GTSNPN and CDR2 SVGIG (reference sequence). The V segment lost 4 bases and the J segment 7 bases; nucleotides outside the gene matches: 15.

J is TRBJ2-1 and V is TRBV19; D not resolved. CDR3 size: 15 residues. Germline V gene lookup returns CDR1 LNHDA and CDR2 SQIVND (reference sequence). Trimming took off 1 base at V and 9 bases at J, with 16 bases between the two ends. The CDR3 spells CASSIALTNAGEQFF. The CDR3, as DNA: TGTGCCAGTAGTATAGCCTTAACGAATGCAGGTGAGCAGTTCTTC.

The chain uses TRBV7-9 and TRBJ2-5; the D is unclear. Per the germline V gene, CDR1 is SEHNR and CDR2 is FQNEAQ (reference sequence). The CDR3 is made up of 18 amino acids. Trimming took off 1 base at V and 1 base at J, with 19 bases between the two ends. CDR3 coding DNA: TGTGCCAGCAGCTTAGGGCTACCATCAAATATCCTCCAAGAGACCCAGTACTTC. Translated: CASSLGLPSNILQETQYF.

The chain recombines TRBV6-5 with TRBJ2-7, with D perhaps matching TRBD1 (6 bases). Germline-derived CDR1 and CDR2 are MNHEY and SVGAGI. The V end was cut by 6 bases, the J end by 2 bases, with 14 bases between. There are 14 residues in the CDR3. The CDR3 DNA sequence: TGTGCCAGCAGGGGGGCGGCTGACGCCTACGAGCAGTACTTC. Encoded protein: CASRGAADAYEQYF.

J is TRBJ2-5 and V is TRBV5-1, with D possibly being TRBD2 (5 bases). CDR1 SGHRS and CDR2 YFSETQ come from the germline V gene. The CDR3 extends over 11 amino acids. Trimming took off 7 bases at V and 4 bases at J, with 8 bases between the two ends. CDR3 nucleotide sequence: TGCGCCAGCGCTGCGGGAGAGACCCAGTACTTC. It yields the protein CASAAGETQYF.

The rearrangement uses TRBV28 and TRBJ1-3; 7 nucleotides align to TRBD1. Germline assignment: CDR1 MDHEN and CDR2 SYDVKM. The CDR3 length is 14 residues. Losses at the gene ends were 6 bases for V and 3 bases for J; bases not matched to a gene: 5. The CDR3 sequence is CASSLRGGGNTIYF. CDR3 in DNA: TGTGCCAGCAGCCTCAGGGGGGGTGGAAACACCATATATTTT.

The chain couples TRBV7-9 to TRBJ1-1; no reliable D call. Trimming removed 4 bases at V and 1 base at J, with 10 bases between. Germline CDR1 is SEHNR and CDR2 is FQNEAQ (reference sequence). This CDR3 region has 14 residues. For the CDR3, the DNA is TGTGCCAGCAGCTCCGGGCAGAAGAACACTGAAGCTTTCTTT. Translation gives CASSSGQKNTEAFF.

V and J are TRBV28 and TRBJ2-5; no clear D gene. Deletions cut 7 bases from V and 3 bases from J, with 15 bases between. The CDR3 totals 14 residues. Germline loops: CDR1 MDHEN, CDR2 SYDVKM. The DNA of the CDR3 is TGTGCCAGCACCAAAACACAGACCAAAGAGACCCAGTACTTC. Its protein product is CASTKTQTKETQYF.

The rearrangement links TRBV5-1 to TRBJ2-7; TRBD2 matches at 7 bases. V gave up 2 bases and J gave up 4 bases; unmatched junction bases: 6. The CDR3 is made up of 14 amino acids. The germline V gene encodes CDR1 SGHRS and CDR2 YFSETQ. The CDR3 region is CASSFWGRAYEQYF. The CDR3 DNA sequence: TGCGCCAGCAGCTTCTGGGGGAGGGCATACGAGCAGTACTTC.

The rearrangement links TRBV19 to TRBJ1-2; no firm D call. CDR3 length: 13 amino acids. Trimming shortened V by 1 base and J by 4 bases, and 7 bases separated the two germline ends. The germline gives CDR1 LNHDA, CDR2 SQIVND (reference sequence). The CDR3 region is CASSIGPIYGYTF. In DNA, the CDR3 is TGTGCCAGTAGTATAGGGCCCATCTATGGCTACACCTTC. The whole variable domain, filled in from reference TRBV19 and TRBJ1-2, reads DGGITQSPKYLFRKEGQNVTLSCEQNLNHDAMYWYRQDPGQGLRLIYYSQIVNDFQKGDIAEGYSVSREKKESFPLTVTSAQKNPTAFYLCASSIGPIYGYTFGSGTRLTVV.

This clone was seen just once. This chain uses TRBV2 with TRBJ2-4; D is ambiguous. The CDR3 consists of 14 residues. Germline CDR1 and CDR2: SNHLY and FYNNEI. V was pared by 1 base and J by 2 bases, with 6 bases between. The DNA of the CDR3 is TGTGCCAGCAGTGAAGGAGTGTCCAAAAACATTCAGTACTTC. Its protein is CASSEGVSKNIQYF.

This chain connects TRBV6-5 to TRBJ2-5; D unresolved. Trimming cost V 7 bases and J 8 bases, with 11 bases left between them. Germline-derived CDR1 and CDR2 are MNHEY and SVGAGI. This CDR3 comprises 11 residues. The CDR3 spells CASTLGFTQYF. The CDR3 coding sequence is TGTGCCAGCACCTTGGGATTTACCCAGTACTTC.